Following are 7 T cell receptor beta chains from one sample sequenced in a study of technical replicates of blood from a handful of donors (dated by TCRdb to the late 2010s). The library was made by the immunoSEQ multiplex PCR assay. TCRdb limited this immuneACCESS table to in-frame rearrangements with V and J called. A share of clones is missing; checked studies link under half to unresolved V genes, and the rest is unexplained. This sample comprises tens of thousands of clones, around 85% of them detected only once. The ten most abundant clones make up approximately 5.4% of the sample. The specimen sequenced was PBMCs. The receptors shown here come from a human donor in good health. Some clones in this sample may be carry-over from other donors' samples.

CDR3: CSVEGAPPGEGPDTQYF. CDR3 DNA sequence: TGCAGCGTTGAAGGTGCACCCCCGGGGGAGGGCCCAGATACGCAGTATTTT. V usage is TRBV29-1 and J usage is TRBJ2-3, with 7 bases that match TRBD2. V was pared by 1 base and J by 4 bases, with 14 bases of the junction left unmatched. The CDR3 length is 17 residues. Germline V gene lookup returns CDR1 SQVTM and CDR2 ANQGSEA.

The chain employs TRBV5-4 and TRBJ2-2; TRBD1 matches 10 bases. The germline V gene encodes CDR1 SGHNT and CDR2 YYREEE (reference sequence). The V segment lost 0 bases and the J segment 10 bases; nucleotides outside the gene matches: 9. CDR3 length: 16 amino acids. CDR3 DNA sequence: TGTGCCAGCAGCTTGGGAGACAGGGGGCGATCGAAGGAGCTGTTTTTT. Its translation: CASSLGDRGRSKELFF.

This chain uses TRBV2 with TRBJ2-7; D gene unclear. The CDR3 loop spans 14 amino acids. Germline CDR1 is SNHLY and CDR2 is FYNNEI. V was shortened by 8 bases and J by 3 bases, with 17 bases between the two germline ends. CDR3 loop: CASQAGSRYYEQYF. The CDR3 DNA is TGTGCCAGCCAAGCCGGATCTAGGTACTACGAGCAGTACTTC.

This clone was seen at least ten times. The chain carries TRBV29-1 and TRBJ1-5; TRBD1 agrees at 9 bases. The CDR3 covers 16 residues. Germline trimming cut 0 bases from V and 5 bases from J; bases unmatched to any gene: 8. Germline loops: CDR1 SQVTM, CDR2 ANQGSEA. CDR3 in amino acids: CSVEDLPQGADQPQHF. The CDR3 coding sequence is TGCAGCGTTGAAGATCTCCCACAGGGGGCAGATCAGCCCCAGCATTTT.

This clone was picked up many times. The same CDR3 also results from other DNA sequences found in this sample. The chain carries TRBV6-5 and TRBJ2-7; 11 nucleotides match TRBD2. V lost 2 bases to trimming and J lost 1 base; unmatched junction nucleotides: 1. This CDR3 is built from 15 residues. Germline CDR1 reads MNHEY; CDR2 reads SVGAGI. The CDR3 reads CASSYTSGSSYEQYF. In DNA form, the CDR3 reads TGTGCCAGCAGTTACACTAGCGGGAGTTCCTACGAGCAGTACTTC.

This clone was seen only once. V usage is TRBV6-6 and J usage is TRBJ1-1; weak D call: TRBD1 (6 bases). The V end was cut by 2 bases, the J end by 2 bases, with 12 bases between. Germline V lookup: CDR1 MNHNY, CDR2 SVGAGI (reference sequence). This CDR3 comprises 15 residues. Here the CDR3 DNA reads TGTGCCAGCAGTTACCGGGCAGGGGATAACACTGAAGCTTTCTTT. It translates to CASSYRAGDNTEAFF.

The J gene is TRBJ2-2, the V gene TRBV5-1; 7 positions match TRBD2. The CDR3 totals 14 residues. With V trimmed by 5 bases and J by 1 base, 2 bases remained unmatched. In germline, CDR1 is SGHRS, CDR2 YFSETQ. This chain's CDR3 is CASRPGGNTGELFF. For the CDR3, the DNA is TGCGCCAGCAGGCCGGGGGGGAACACCGGGGAGCTGTTTTTT.